This passage covers 28 T cell receptor beta chains from one sample sequenced in a study of beta chain features in type 1 diabetes. As every portion of the isolated RNA was reverse transcribed, the sequencing read expressed TCRB transcripts. Data came from immunoSEQ multiplex PCR; TCRdb stores just in-frame clones and leaves some out. The sample lists about 270,000 clones, about 13% seen once, with approximately 0.015% in the top ten. Whole-study results and caveats: When Type 1 diabetes patients were examined, their TCRB CDR3s proved moderately but significantly shorter in all four CD4+ subsets.

Their target antigens are unknown. Sequencing was done on a sample of naive CD4+ T cells from blood. The receptors here all came from a man aged 30 to 45 with type 1 diabetes.

The V gene is TRBV28, the J gene TRBJ2-1; 14 positions agree with TRBD2. Germline CDR1 and CDR2: MDHEN and SYDVKM. With V trimmed by 6 bases and J by 14 bases, 3 bases remained unmatched. The CDR3 has 12 amino acids. CDR3 in amino acids: CASRTSGRAEFF. The CDR3, as DNA: TGTGCCAGCAGGACTAGCGGGAGGGCCGAGTTCTTC.

This clone has just a few counts. J is TRBJ2-5 and V is TRBV7-2, with D possibly TRBD1 on 5 matching bases. CDR3 length equals 15 residues. V lost 4 bases and J lost 3, with 15 bases in between. Germline V gives CDR1 SGHTA, CDR2 FQGNSA. The CDR3 sequence: CASSSYQTGKETQYF. For the CDR3, the DNA is TGTGCCAGCAGCTCCTATCAAACAGGAAAAGAGACCCAGTACTTC. Using reference TRBV7-2 and TRBJ2-5 for the parts outside the CDR3, the full variable domain is GAGVSQSPSNKVTEKGKDVELRCDPISGHTALYWYRQSLGQGLEFLIYFQGNSAPDKSGLPSDRFSAERTGGSVSTLTIQRTQQEDSAVYLCASSSYQTGKETQYFGPGTRLLVL.

This clone came up a few times. This rearrangement joins TRBV15 to TRBJ2-7; TRBD1 agrees at 7 bases. In germline, CDR1 is LNHNV, CDR2 YYDKDF (reference sequence). This CDR3 is built from 16 residues. The junction had 9 bases not matched to a gene; V was cut back by 2 bases and J by 2 bases. In DNA form, the CDR3 reads TGTGCCACCAGCAGAAACCTACAGGGGCCGACCTACGAGCAGTACTTC. It encodes CATSRNLQGPTYEQYF.

This chain uses TRBV18 with TRBJ2-7; unclear D gene. V was cut by 2 bases and J by 5 bases, with 10 bases left in between. The CDR3 is 13 amino acids. Looked up from germline, CDR1 is KGHSH and CDR2 is LQKENI. The CDR3 coding sequence is TGTGCCAGCTCACCATATACTAAGGACGAGCAGTACTTC. Its protein product is CASSPYTKDEQYF.

This clone was seen more than once but under ten times. The genes are TRBV28 and TRBJ1-2, with D possibly being TRBD1 (6 bases). Germline V gives CDR1 MDHEN, CDR2 SYDVKM. The CDR3 sequence is 14 residues long. V lost 6 bases and J 5 bases, leaving 16 bases between the germline ends. The CDR3: CASSNRPGDYGYTF. The CDR3 DNA reads as TGTGCCAGCAGCAACAGACCAGGGGATTATGGCTACACCTTC.

In this sample, this clone turned up a few times. The chain couples TRBV19 to TRBJ2-1, with 7 nucleotides matching TRBD2. V lost 3 bases, J lost 9 bases, and 11 bases stayed unmatched. The CDR3 has 15 residues. Germline V gene data show CDR1 as LNHDA and CDR2 as SQIVND (reference sequence). CDR3 DNA: TGTGCCAGTAGTATCGGTAGGCGGGAGTACGGTGAGCAGTTCTTC. Residues: CASSIGRREYGEQFF.

The chain is built from TRBV18 and TRBJ2-7; D is ambiguous. CDR3 size: 15 residues. V lost 3 bases and J 6 bases, leaving 18 bases between the germline ends. The germline V gene has CDR1 KGHSH and CDR2 LQKENI. The chain's CDR3 is CASSPPLLSLTEQYF. Here the CDR3 DNA reads TGTGCCAGCTCACCTCCACTACTGTCCTTAACCGAGCAGTACTTC.

This clone has more than one count but fewer than ten. The chain carries TRBV2 and TRBJ1-5, with 9 bases lining up with TRBD1. This CDR3 comprises 13 residues. V was pared by 8 bases and J by 5 bases, with 4 bases of the junction left unmatched. Germline lookup yields CDR1 SNHLY and CDR2 FYNNEI. The CDR3 DNA is TGTGCCAGCCGGGACAGGGAGGATCAGCCCCAGCATTTT. This encodes CASRDREDQPQHF.

The chain couples TRBV14 to TRBJ1-4; unclear D gene. The CDR3 is 14 residues long. Germline V gene lookup returns CDR1 SGHDN and CDR2 FVKESK. The germline V and J ends were trimmed by 5 bases and 8 bases, with 15 bases remaining between them. The CDR3 protein is CASSARTLGEKLFF. As DNA, the CDR3 is TGTGCCAGCAGCGCGCGTACCCTGGGCGAAAAACTGTTTTTT.

In its sample, this clone was seen a few times. This sequence joins TRBV7-9 and TRBJ1-1; D is undetermined. The germline CDR1 and CDR2 sequences are SEHNR and FQNEAQ (reference sequence). Trimming took off 5 bases at V and 4 bases at J, with 17 bases between the two ends. The CDR3 has 15 amino acids. The DNA for the CDR3 is TGTGCCAGCAGCCCTTTCGGAGTCCCGGGCACTGAAGCTTTCTTT. Translated, it gives CASSPFGVPGTEAFF.

J is TRBJ2-1 and V is TRBV5-1; D is possibly TRBD1 (6 bases). Trimming took off 0 bases at V and 1 base at J, with 8 bases between the two ends. Per germline, CDR1 SGHRS and CDR2 YFSETQ. The CDR3 spans 15 residues. CDR3 residues: CASSLGQESYNEQFF. The DNA of the CDR3 is TGCGCCAGCAGCTTGGGACAGGAATCCTACAATGAGCAGTTCTTC.

This clone appeared a few times. The genes are TRBV28 and TRBJ1-5; TRBD1 is a possible D gene (6 bases). The germline CDR1 and CDR2 sequences are MDHEN and SYDVKM. V was cut by 10 bases and J by 1 base, with 8 bases left in between. The length of the CDR3 is 12 residues. CDR3 loop: CATTGSNQPQHF. The DNA for the CDR3 is TGTGCCACCACAGGGAGCAATCAGCCCCAGCATTTT.

The chain links TRBV18 to TRBJ2-1; TRBD1 agrees at 8 bases. With 1 base clipped from V and 5 bases from J, the junction kept 1 base outside the gene matches. The CDR3 is 14 amino acids. Germline V lookup: CDR1 KGHSH, CDR2 LQKENI. For the CDR3, the DNA is TGTGCCAGCTCACCACGGACAGGGAACAATGAGCAGTTCTTC. Translated: CASSPRTGNNEQFF. Combining the CDR3 with reference TRBV18 and TRBJ2-1 gives the whole variable domain NAGVMQNPRHLVRRRGQEARLRCSPMKGHSHVYWYRQLPEEGLKFMVYLQKENIIDESGMPKERFSAEFPKEGPSILRIQQVVRGDSAAYFCASSPRTGNNEQFFGPGTRLTVL.

This clone appeared a few times. V and J are TRBV18 and TRBJ2-3, with 7 bases that match TRBD1. The germline V gene encodes CDR1 KGHSH and CDR2 LQKENI. The CDR3 spans 16 residues. V lost 1 base, J lost 0 bases, and 4 bases stayed unmatched. The chain's CDR3 is CASSPRQGVSTDTQYF. The CDR3 nucleotides are TGTGCCAGCTCACCACGCCAGGGGGTGAGCACAGATACGCAGTATTTT. Based on the CDR3 plus reference TRBV18 and TRBJ2-3, the full variable domain is NAGVMQNPRHLVRRRGQEARLRCSPMKGHSHVYWYRQLPEEGLKFMVYLQKENIIDESGMPKERFSAEFPKEGPSILRIQQVVRGDSAAYFCASSPRQGVSTDTQYFGPGTRLTVL.

The chain joins TRBV7-3 to TRBJ2-1, with D perhaps matching TRBD2 (6 bases). Per germline, CDR1 SGHTA and CDR2 FQGTGA. This CDR3 region has 16 residues. V was shortened by 2 bases and J by 0 bases, with 11 bases between the two germline ends. CDR3 DNA: TGTGCCAGCAGCTTATACACGGGAGCCTCCTACAATGAGCAGTTCTTC. Its protein is CASSLYTGASYNEQFF.

This clone was observed a single time. This sample includes further DNA sequences coding for the same CDR3. The CDR3, as DNA: TGCGCCAGCAGCTTGGACAGCTCTGGAAACACCATATATTTT. This sequence encodes CASSLDSSGNTIYF. V usage is TRBV5-1 and J usage is TRBJ1-3; D gene unclear. This CDR3 comprises 14 residues. CDR1 and CDR2 from the germline V gene are SGHRS and YFSETQ. Trimming stripped 0 bases from V and 0 bases from J, with 4 bases between.

V is TRBV25-1 and J is TRBJ2-6; D is possibly TRBD1 (6 bases). V lost 4 bases to trimming and J lost 4 bases, with 11 bases between them. The CDR3 spans 15 residues. Germline loops: CDR1 MGHDK, CDR2 SYGVNS. The CDR3 coding sequence is TGTGCCAGCAGTGCAGGGGAACTCGGGGCCAACGTCCTGACTTTC. As protein: CASSAGELGANVLTF. Drawing the rest from reference TRBV25-1 and TRBJ2-6, the complete variable domain is EADIYQTPRYLVIGTGKKITLECSQTMGHDKMYWYQQDPGMELHLIHYSYGVNSTEKGDLSSESTVSRIRTEHFPLTLESARPSHTSQYLCASSAGELGANVLTFGAGSRLTVL.

V usage is TRBV25-1 and J usage is TRBJ2-3; TRBD2 matches 13 bases. The V and J ends lost 6 bases and 2 bases, in that order; junction bases with no gene match: 2. In germline, CDR1 is MGHDK, CDR2 SYGVNS. The CDR3 has 15 residues. The CDR3 DNA reads as TGTGCCAGCAGACTAGCGGGAGGGTACACAGATACGCAGTATTTT. As protein: CASRLAGGYTDTQYF.

Only a few counts were recorded for this clone. The chain recombines TRBV13 with TRBJ2-3, with D perhaps matching TRBD1 (5 bases). The CDR3 is 13 residues long. Per germline, CDR1 PRHDT and CDR2 FYEKMQ (reference sequence). V lost 4 bases, J lost 6 bases, and 11 bases lay in between. CDR3 sequence reads: CASSSSDSDTQYF. The CDR3 DNA reads TGTGCCAGCAGCTCTTCCGACAGCGATACGCAGTATTTT.

This clone was seen more than once but under ten times. This sequence joins TRBV19 and TRBJ2-1, with a weak D call TRBD1 (6 bases). This CDR3 has 15 residues. Germline V CDR1 and CDR2: LNHDA, SQIVND (reference sequence). V gave up 6 bases and J gave up 1 base, with 13 bases separating them. The CDR3: CASSPRDISYNEQFF. In DNA, the CDR3 is TGTGCCAGTAGCCCTCGGGACATATCCTACAATGAGCAGTTCTTC.

The rearrangement uses TRBV7-9 and TRBJ2-1, with D possibly being TRBD2 (5 bases). From germline, CDR1 is SEHNR and CDR2 FQNEAQ (reference sequence). The CDR3 length is 14 residues. Trimming took 2 bases from V and 6 from J, leaving 11 bases between them. This CDR3 reads CASSLLGRGNEQFF. The CDR3 DNA reads TGTGCCAGCAGCTTATTGGGCCGGGGCAATGAGCAGTTCTTC.

This clone was observed a few times. The chain combines TRBV19 with TRBJ2-7; 9 nucleotides match TRBD2. In germline, CDR1 is LNHDA, CDR2 SQIVND (reference sequence). This CDR3 contains 15 residues. After removal of 5 bases from V and 4 bases from J, the junction contained 9 bases not matched to a gene. As DNA, the CDR3 is TGTGCCAGTAGTCGTGGTAGCGGGAGATGGTACGAGCAGTACTTC. Its translation: CASSRGSGRWYEQYF.

This chain links TRBV7-3 with TRBJ1-1; D is undetermined. CDR3 length: 13 residues. Germline CDR1 and CDR2: SGHTA and FQGTGA. V dropped 4 bases and J dropped 4 bases, with 10 bases sitting between them. Here the CDR3 reads CASSSLGVTEAFF. In DNA form, the CDR3 reads TGTGCCAGCAGCTCCTTAGGAGTCACTGAAGCTTTCTTT.

This clone occurred a few times. The gene calls are TRBV7-7 and TRBJ2-1; 9 bases are a match to TRBD2. The V segment lost 5 bases and the J segment 4 bases; nucleotides outside the gene matches: 3. The CDR3 is 14 residues long. CDR1 and CDR2 from the germline V gene are SSHAT and FNYEAQ (reference sequence). The CDR3 DNA reads as TGTGCCAGCAGCCTCAGCGGGAGGTACAATGAGCAGTTCTTC. Residues: CASSLSGRYNEQFF.

The J gene is TRBJ1-5, the V gene TRBV7-9; weak D call: TRBD1 (5 bases). Deletions cut 10 bases from V and 7 bases from J, with 14 bases between. The CDR3 runs 12 residues. Germline values: CDR1 SEHNR, CDR2 FQNEAQ (reference sequence). This chain's CDR3 is CATGPGRQPQHF. In DNA, the CDR3 is TGTGCCACCGGGCCAGGGAGGCAGCCCCAGCATTTT.

V gene TRBV5-1 combines with J gene TRBJ2-7; TRBD1 aligns across 7 bases. Germline CDR1 is SGHRS and CDR2 is YFSETQ. This CDR3 is built from 15 residues. J gave up 5 bases and V 0 bases, and 8 bases lay outside the gene matches. CDR3 nucleotide sequence: TGCGCCAGCAGCTTGGATGCGACAGGGCACGACGAGCAGTACTTC. Amino acid sequence: CASSLDATGHDEQYF.

J is TRBJ2-3 and V is TRBV2, with TRBD2 matching 7 bases. The germline V gene has CDR1 SNHLY and CDR2 FYNNEI. CDR3 size: 17 residues. V was pared by 4 bases and J by 3 bases, with 13 bases of the junction left unmatched. The CDR3: CASSVLNRLAATDTQYF. CDR3 nucleotides: TGTGCCAGCAGTGTTTTGAACCGGCTAGCGGCAACAGATACGCAGTATTTT.

V and J are TRBV6-5 and TRBJ2-1; maybe TRBD2 (5 bases). V was trimmed by 7 bases and J by 7 bases, leaving 8 bases between them. CDR3 length equals 11 residues. Germline V CDR1 and CDR2: MNHEY, SVGAGI. DNA for the CDR3: TGTGCCAGCATGGGAGCAAATGAGCAGTTCTTC. It codes for CASMGANEQFF.